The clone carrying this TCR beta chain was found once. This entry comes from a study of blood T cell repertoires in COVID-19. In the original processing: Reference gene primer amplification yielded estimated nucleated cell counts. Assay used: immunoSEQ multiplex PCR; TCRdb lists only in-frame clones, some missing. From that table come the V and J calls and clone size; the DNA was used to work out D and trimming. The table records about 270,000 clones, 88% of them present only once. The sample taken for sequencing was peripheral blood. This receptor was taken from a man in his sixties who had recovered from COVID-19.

The CDR3 region is CASSSFTDTQYF. The CDR3, as DNA: TGTGCCAGCAGCTCCTTCACAGATACGCAGTATTTT. This sequence joins TRBV12-3 or TRBV12-4 and TRBJ2-3; D is uncertain. The CDR3 runs to 12 residues. The ends were cut back, 6 bases at V and 2 bases at J, with 6 bases in the middle.